Listed here are 24 T cell receptor beta chains from one sample, sequenced in a study of blood T cell repertoires in COVID-19. TCRdb's copy holds only in-frame clones and misses some; the assay was immunoSEQ multiplex PCR. Among around 150,000 clones listed, around 84% were seen once. Sequenced material: peripheral blood. The source of these receptors is a woman between 55 and 75 years old with COVID-19, enrolled during active disease.

The rearrangement joins TRBV7-3 to TRBJ1-6; 8 bases fit TRBD1. The germline CDR1 and CDR2 sequences are SGHTA and FQGTGA. The CDR3 totals 15 residues. V lost 1 base and J lost 11; bases outside the gene matches: 7. The CDR3 is CASSLNGQGGTPLHF. The CDR3 DNA is TGTGCCAGCAGCTTAAACGGACAGGGAGGAACACCCCTCCACTTT.

This clone was observed a single time. The chain has TRBV14 and TRBJ2-1; 9 bases are a match to TRBD2. V lost 3 bases and J lost 10; bases outside the gene matches: 4. CDR1 and CDR2 from the germline V gene are SGHDN and FVKESK. This CDR3 has 13 residues. The DNA for the CDR3 is TGTGCCAGCAGCCACTGGCGGGGGGGAGAGCAGTTCTTC. Its protein product is CASSHWRGGEQFF.

The chain carries TRBV3-1 (or the pseudogene TRBV3-2) and TRBJ2-1; D is uncertain. Trimming took 2 bases from V and 14 from J, leaving 16 bases between them. Germline CDR1 and CDR2: LGHDT and YNNKEL (reference sequence). This CDR3 contains 13 residues. In DNA form, the CDR3 reads TGTGCCAGCAGCCAATTAAACGGAAAGAGGAAGTTCTTC. Residues: CASSQLNGKRKFF.

This chain joins TRBV19 and TRBJ2-2; 9 nucleotides agree with TRBD1. Germline CDR1 is LNHDA and CDR2 is SQIVND (reference sequence). The CDR3 extends over 14 amino acids. Trimming at V came to 6 bases and at J to 4 bases, leaving 3 bases not matched to a gene. This CDR3 is CASRDRGLTGELFF. CDR3 coding DNA: TGTGCCAGTAGGGACAGGGGTCTCACCGGGGAGCTGTTTTTT.

The rearrangement uses TRBV30 and TRBJ2-2; maybe TRBD2 (6 bases). This CDR3 is built from 14 residues. The germline CDR1 and CDR2 sequences are GTSNPN and SVGIG (reference sequence). V gave up 8 bases and J gave up 6 bases, with 19 bases separating them. CDR3 amino acids: CAGGYGNVAGELFF. DNA for the CDR3: TGTGCCGGAGGGTACGGGAACGTGGCCGGGGAGCTGTTTTTT.

The chain combines TRBV6-2 or TRBV6-3 with TRBJ2-1; D possibly corresponds to TRBD2 (5 bases). V lost 2 bases and J 0 bases, leaving 8 bases between the germline ends. The germline V gene encodes CDR1 MNHEY and CDR2 SVGEGT. The CDR3 is made up of 15 amino acids. CDR3 amino acids: CASSYAGSSYNEQFF. In DNA, the CDR3 is TGTGCCAGCAGTTACGCGGGTAGCTCCTACAATGAGCAGTTCTTC.

This rearrangement joins TRBV15 to TRBJ1-5; D call uncertain. The germline gives CDR1 LNHNV, CDR2 YYDKDF (reference sequence). With 5 bases removed from V and 5 bases from J, the gap between germline ends came to 7 bases. The CDR3 is made up of 12 amino acids. CDR3 protein: CATSRQDQPQHF. The CDR3 DNA reads as TGTGCCACCAGCCGTCAGGATCAGCCCCAGCATTTT.

The chain joins TRBV18 to TRBJ2-7; a possible D gene is TRBD2 (5 bases). The CDR3 sequence is 18 residues long. Deletions cut 3 bases from V and 0 bases from J, with 21 bases between. The germline CDR1 and CDR2 sequences are KGHSH and LQKENI. Here the CDR3 reads CASSPRISAAQGSYEQYF. In nucleotides, the CDR3 is TGTGCCAGCTCACCTCGTATTTCAGCGGCCCAAGGCTCCTACGAGCAGTACTTC.

The chain has TRBV18 and TRBJ2-7; a weak D match, TRBD1 (5 bases). This CDR3 comprises 14 residues. From germline, CDR1 is KGHSH and CDR2 LQKENI. V was pared by 6 bases and J by 6 bases, with 18 bases between. The CDR3 DNA sequence: TGTGCCAGCTCCCCCCGGAGTGGGGCCGTCGAGCAGTACGTC. This sequence encodes CASSPRSGAVEQYV.

The chain links TRBV7-8 to TRBJ2-7; TRBD2 agrees at 13 bases. Germline CDR1 is SGHVS and CDR2 is FQNEAQ. With 2 bases clipped from V and 3 bases from J, the junction kept 10 bases outside the gene matches. This CDR3 comprises 18 residues. CDR3 in DNA: TGTGCCAGCAGCTTAACGGGGACTAGCGGGACCCGGGGCTACGAGCAGTACTTC. This codes for CASSLTGTSGTRGYEQYF.

The gene calls are TRBV5-6 and TRBJ1-1, with 8 bases lining up with TRBD1. There are 15 residues in the CDR3. The trim removed 2 bases at V and 1 base at J, leaving 4 bases unmatched. CDR1 is SGHDT, CDR2 YYEEEE, per germline. Here the CDR3 reads CASSFRQGTNTEAFF. CDR3 coding DNA: TGTGCCAGCAGCTTTCGACAGGGGACGAACACTGAAGCTTTCTTT.

This chain connects TRBV2 to TRBJ1-1, with TRBD1 matching over 7 bases. V was pared by 5 bases and J by 5 bases, with 5 bases of the junction left unmatched. Germline V gives CDR1 SNHLY, CDR2 FYNNEI. This CDR3 is 13 amino acids long. This CDR3 is CASSFTGETEAFF. The CDR3 DNA reads as TGTGCCAGCAGTTTTACAGGGGAAACTGAAGCTTTCTTT.

The rearrangement joins TRBV7-9 to TRBJ1-1, with 9 bases aligning to TRBD1. Germline trimming cut 1 base from V and 11 bases from J; bases unmatched to any gene: 14. Germline lookup yields CDR1 SEHNR and CDR2 FQNEAQ (reference sequence). The CDR3 sequence is 16 residues long. The CDR3 sequence: CASSLGHPGTGIGAFF. The CDR3 coding sequence is TGTGCCAGCAGCTTAGGGCATCCCGGGACAGGGATTGGGGCTTTCTTT.

The rearrangement uses TRBV28 and TRBJ2-2; 8 bases match TRBD1. Germline loops: CDR1 MDHEN, CDR2 SYDVKM. V lost 7 bases to trimming and J lost 6 bases; unmatched junction nucleotides: 19. The CDR3 is made up of 18 amino acids. In nucleotides, the CDR3 is TGTGCCAGCATATTCAGGGGTCCCGGGACAGGAGGGTCCGGGGAGCTGTTTTTT. This sequence encodes CASIFRGPGTGGSGELFF. Supplemented by reference TRBV28 and TRBJ2-2, the full variable domain reads DVKVTQSSRYLVKRTGEKVFLECVQDMDHENMFWYRQDPGLGLRLIYFSYDVKMKEKGDIPEGYSVSREKKERFSLILESASTNQTSMYLCASIFRGPGTGGSGELFFGEGSRLTVL.

This CDR3 is CASSPLTGKGYTGELFF. CDR3 coding DNA: TGTGCCAGCTCACCGTTGACAGGGAAGGGGTACACCGGGGAGCTGTTTTTT. This rearrangement joins TRBV18 to TRBJ2-2; TRBD1 agrees at 7 bases. The V and J ends lost 3 bases and 3 bases, in that order; junction bases with no gene match: 10. Germline-derived CDR1 and CDR2 are KGHSH and LQKENI. The CDR3 is 17 amino acids.

The chain employs TRBV6-1 and TRBJ1-3; D gene uncertain. The CDR3 totals 15 residues. Looked up from germline, CDR1 is MNHNS and CDR2 is SASEGT. V lost 3 bases and J lost 4, with 13 bases in between. The CDR3 sequence: CASSDRSPVGNTIYF. For the CDR3, the DNA is TGTGCCAGCAGTGACAGGTCCCCTGTCGGAAACACCATATATTTT.

This chain joins TRBV27 and TRBJ2-1; D call uncertain. The CDR3 contains 12 residues. The V gene lost 8 bases and the J gene lost 8 bases, with 13 bases spanning the gap. Germline CDR1 is MNHEY and CDR2 is SMNVEV (reference sequence). CDR3: CASGLILDEQFF. Written as DNA, the CDR3 is TGTGCCAGCGGGCTAATATTAGATGAGCAGTTCTTC.

This clone was seen once. The V call is TRBV5-6, the J call TRBJ2-1, with D perhaps TRBD2 (6 bases). The CDR3 consists of 13 residues. Trimming left V 1 base short and J 7 bases short, with 9 bases between. Germline CDR1 is SGHDT and CDR2 is YYEEEE. The CDR3 nucleotides read TGTGCCAGCAGCTTGCCTAGCGTTAATGAGCAGTTCTTC. It specifies CASSLPSVNEQFF.

This chain links TRBV10-1 with TRBJ1-4; D not resolved. From germline, CDR1 is WNHNN and CDR2 SYGVQD (reference sequence). Trimming removed 0 bases at V and 5 bases at J, with 10 bases between. CDR3 length equals 15 residues. This CDR3 is CASSESTRGNEKLFF. In nucleotides, the CDR3 is TGCGCCAGCAGTGAGTCCACTCGGGGAAATGAAAAACTGTTTTTT.

The rearrangement links TRBV30 to TRBJ1-5; 7 bases line up with TRBD1. The germline CDR1 and CDR2 sequences are GTSNPN and SVGIG (reference sequence). The CDR3 sequence is 16 residues long. The junction had 6 bases not matched to a gene; V was cut back by 1 base and J by 0 bases. This CDR3 reads CAWSGGQIYSNQPQHF. DNA for the CDR3: TGTGCCTGGAGTGGGGGACAGATTTATAGCAATCAGCCCCAGCATTTT.

The V call is TRBV5-1, the J call TRBJ1-1, with D uncertain. Germline V gives CDR1 SGHRS, CDR2 YFSETQ. Trimming took off 1 base at V and 2 bases at J, with 9 bases between the two ends. There are 14 residues in the CDR3. CDR3 amino acids: CASSLQTSNTEAFF. CDR3 coding DNA: TGCGCCAGCAGCTTGCAGACATCAAACACTGAAGCTTTCTTT.

The chain uses TRBV13 and TRBJ1-6; D not resolved. Per the germline V gene, CDR1 is PRHDT and CDR2 is FYEKMQ (reference sequence). The CDR3 is 15 residues long. V lost 6 bases to trimming and J lost 0 bases, with 9 bases between them. The CDR3 region has the DNA TGTGCCAGCAGAATCCGGTCCTCCTATAATTCACCCCTCCACTTT. Protein: CASRIRSSYNSPLHF.

The V gene is TRBV7-3, the J gene TRBJ2-2; TRBD2 matches at 8 bases. Germline CDR1 reads SGHTA; CDR2 reads FQGTGA. V lost 2 bases, J lost 6 bases, and 5 bases stayed unmatched. The length of the CDR3 is 15 residues. CDR3 sequence (DNA): TGTGCCAGCAGCTTAGGGCTAGCGGGCGCCGGGGAGCTGTTTTTT. Translated: CASSLGLAGAGELFF.

This clone has a single count. The chain uses TRBV7-2 and TRBJ2-5; 11 nucleotides align to TRBD1. Unmatched junction bases numbered 4, after V lost 0 bases and J lost 4 bases. The CDR3 is 16 residues long. CDR1 and CDR2 (germline): SGHTA, FQGNSA. This CDR3 reads CASSLAVGTGGETQYF. The CDR3 DNA reads TGTGCCAGCAGCTTAGCCGTCGGGACAGGGGGAGAGACCCAGTACTTC.